This TCR beta chain stems from a study of neurological immune-mediated disorders. This clonotype was recorded at least ten times. What it binds is not known. The trim removed 3 bases at V and 4 bases at J, leaving 8 bases unmatched. The CDR3 is made up of 17 amino acids. The unsorted libraries were made from 2 million PBMCs kept at -80 C. The cDNA was synthesized by 5'RACE incorporating 10-nucleotide random UMIs. In every sequencing run, more than 200 million TCR-beta sequences were generated from 15-18 subjects. MiXCR, run by TCRdb on the 5' RACE reads, gives a single entry per CDR3 protein. The table includes 80,000 to 95,000 distinct CDR3 sequences, roughly 3.3% detected once. Study-wide results and caveats: In HTLV-1-associated myelopathy, TCR clonal expansion was greatest, whereas multiple sclerosis had the least, falling below healthy controls.

The TCR originated in a woman in her fifties or sixties with multiple sclerosis. The gene calls are TRBV12-3 or TRBV12-4 and TRBJ1-5, with 11 bases identical to TRBD1. Sequencing was carried out using PBMCs. The CDR3 loop is CASSLGQGVRVNQPQHF. The CDR3 region has the DNA TGTGCCAGCAGTTTGGGACAGGGGGTGAGAGTTAATCAGCCCCAGCATTTT.